Here is one TCR beta chain with its context. Its target is unknown. The sample originates from a study of response to subunit inactivated influenza vaccine. Study outcomes and limitations: Each seasonal influenza vaccination recruits few new T cells, the authors suggested.

TCRdb analysed the RT-PCR reads with MiXCR anew, one entry per CDR3 protein. The profile shows roughly 520,000 distinct CDR3 sequences, 25% of them singletons. The TCR comes from a man aged 50 to 59 who received an inactivated influenza vaccine. The material sequenced was CD4+ T cells sorted from PBMCs, taken 5 days after vaccination.

The CDR3: CASSLATRADEQYF. CDR3 DNA: TGCGCCAGCAGCTTGGCGACTAGGGCGGACGAGCAGTACTTC. This chain links TRBV5-1 with TRBJ2-7; possibly TRBD2 for D (6 bases). Germline V gene lookup returns CDR1 SGHRS and CDR2 YFSETQ. The CDR3 spans 14 residues. Between the trimmed V and J ends, which lost 0 bases and 5 bases, there was a span of 12 bases.